This TCR beta chain was obtained from a study of CD8 T cells in Susac syndrome. Germline lookup yields CDR1 LGHNA and CDR2 YNFKEQ. V lost 1 base and J lost 6, with 6 bases in between. CDR3 size: 12 residues. RNA, at about 0.45 to 1 ug, was reverse transcribed with random hexamers. TCRdb re-derived calls from the immunoSEQ multiplex PCR reads in MiXCR, one entry per CDR3 protein. The table lists 90,000 to 150,000 distinct CDR3 sequences, over 90% of them singletons, with about 0.15% in the top ten. This clonotype was seen once. This chain connects TRBV4-2 to TRBJ1-1; D remains unclear. The clonotype was recovered from a human donor in good health. Material: CD4+ T cells from PBMCs. CDR3 sequence: CASSQAGPEAFF. The CDR3, as DNA: TGTGCCAGCAGCCAAGCCGGGCCTGAAGCTTTCTTT.